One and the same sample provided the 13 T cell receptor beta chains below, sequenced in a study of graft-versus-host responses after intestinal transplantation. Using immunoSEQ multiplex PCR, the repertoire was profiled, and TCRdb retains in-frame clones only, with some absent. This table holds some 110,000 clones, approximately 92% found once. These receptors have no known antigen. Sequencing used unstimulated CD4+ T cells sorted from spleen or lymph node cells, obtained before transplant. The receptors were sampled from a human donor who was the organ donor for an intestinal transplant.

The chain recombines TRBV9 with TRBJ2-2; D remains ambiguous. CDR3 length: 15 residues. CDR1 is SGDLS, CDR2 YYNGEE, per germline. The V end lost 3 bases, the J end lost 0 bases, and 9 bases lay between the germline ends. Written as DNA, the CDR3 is TGTGCCAGCAGCGGGGATCTCGCGAACACCGGGGAGCTGTTTTTT. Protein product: CASSGDLANTGELFF.

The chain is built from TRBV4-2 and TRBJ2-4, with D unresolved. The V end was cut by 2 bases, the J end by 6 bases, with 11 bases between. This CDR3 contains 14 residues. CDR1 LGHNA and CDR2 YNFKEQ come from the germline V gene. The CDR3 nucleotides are TGTGCCAGCAGCCAAACCTCCATTTCAAACATTCAGTACTTC. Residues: CASSQTSISNIQYF.

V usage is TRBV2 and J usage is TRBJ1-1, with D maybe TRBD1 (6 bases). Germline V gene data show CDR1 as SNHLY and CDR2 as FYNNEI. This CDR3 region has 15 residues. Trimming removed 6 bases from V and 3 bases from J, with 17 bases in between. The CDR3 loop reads CASSADSPKDTEAFF. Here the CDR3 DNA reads TGTGCCAGCAGCGCGGACAGTCCCAAGGACACTGAAGCTTTCTTT.

Written as DNA, the CDR3 is TGTGCCAGCTCACCAGGGAGGGCCTACGAGCAGTACTTC. This encodes CASSPGRAYEQYF. The chain uses TRBV18 and TRBJ2-7; the match to TRBD2 covers 7 bases. V shed 2 bases and J 2 bases; nucleotides not matched to a gene: 0. The CDR3 contains 13 residues. Per the germline V gene, CDR1 is KGHSH and CDR2 is LQKENI.

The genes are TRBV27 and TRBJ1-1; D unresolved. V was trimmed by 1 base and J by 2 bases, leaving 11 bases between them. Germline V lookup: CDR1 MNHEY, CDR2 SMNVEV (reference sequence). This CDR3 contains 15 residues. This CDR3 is CASSLYGEPNTEAFF. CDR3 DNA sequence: TGTGCCAGCAGTTTATATGGAGAACCAAACACTGAAGCTTTCTTT.

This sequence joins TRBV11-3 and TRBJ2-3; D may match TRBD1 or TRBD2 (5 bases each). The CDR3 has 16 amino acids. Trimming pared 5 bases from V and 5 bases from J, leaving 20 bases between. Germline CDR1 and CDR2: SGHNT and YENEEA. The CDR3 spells CASSPGIGTTGDTQYF. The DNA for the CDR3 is TGTGCCAGCAGCCCCGGTATCGGGACCACTGGAGATACGCAGTATTTT.

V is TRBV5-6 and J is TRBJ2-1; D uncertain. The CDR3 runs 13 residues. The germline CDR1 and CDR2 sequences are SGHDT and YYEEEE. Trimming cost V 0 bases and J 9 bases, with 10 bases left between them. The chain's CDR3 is CASSLGQLGEQFF. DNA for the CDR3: TGTGCCAGCAGCTTGGGTCAGTTAGGTGAGCAGTTCTTC.

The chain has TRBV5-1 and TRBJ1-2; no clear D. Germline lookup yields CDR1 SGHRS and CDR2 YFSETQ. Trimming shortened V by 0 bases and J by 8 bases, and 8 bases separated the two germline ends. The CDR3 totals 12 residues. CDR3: CASSLEQEGYTF. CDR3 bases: TGCGCCAGCAGCTTGGAACAAGAAGGCTACACCTTC.

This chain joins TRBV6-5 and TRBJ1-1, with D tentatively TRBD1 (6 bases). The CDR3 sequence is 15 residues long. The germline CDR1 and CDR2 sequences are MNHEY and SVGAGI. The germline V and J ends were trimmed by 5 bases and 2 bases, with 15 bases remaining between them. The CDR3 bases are TGTGCCAGCAGTCGAGTCTGGGGGGCCAACACTGAAGCTTTCTTT. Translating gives CASSRVWGANTEAFF.

This CDR3 reads CASSWRDRGTFSFLLEAFF. CDR3 sequence (DNA): TGTGCCAGCAGCTGGAGGGACAGGGGGACCTTTTCCTTTCTTCTCGAAGCTTTCTTT. V gene TRBV21-1 combines with J gene TRBJ1-1; TRBD1 is taken as the D call from the table, unchecked against the DNA. TRBV21-1 is a listed pseudogene. The CDR3 spans 19 residues.

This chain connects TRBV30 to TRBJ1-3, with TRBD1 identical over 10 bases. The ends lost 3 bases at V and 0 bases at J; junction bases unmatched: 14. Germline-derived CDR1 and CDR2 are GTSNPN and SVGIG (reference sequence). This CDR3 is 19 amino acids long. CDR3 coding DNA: TGTGCCTGGAGGGGTTTGCCCCCGGGACAGGGGAGCTCTGGAAACACCATATATTTT. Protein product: CAWRGLPPGQGSSGNTIYF.

For the CDR3, the DNA is TGTGCCAGCAGCTTGTGGACAGGGATAAACTATGGCTACACCTTC. Amino acids: CASSLWTGINYGYTF. This rearrangement joins TRBV5-6 to TRBJ1-2; TRBD1 agrees at 8 bases. Unmatched junction bases numbered 4, after V lost 1 base and J lost 2 bases. There are 15 residues in the CDR3. Germline V gene lookup returns CDR1 SGHDT and CDR2 YYEEEE.

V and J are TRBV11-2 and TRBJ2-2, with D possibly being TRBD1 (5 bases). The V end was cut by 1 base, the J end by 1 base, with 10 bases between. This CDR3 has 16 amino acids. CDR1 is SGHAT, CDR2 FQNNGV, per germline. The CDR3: CASSLAKGLNTGELFF. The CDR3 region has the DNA TGTGCCAGCAGCTTAGCCAAGGGGTTGAACACCGGGGAGCTGTTTTTT.